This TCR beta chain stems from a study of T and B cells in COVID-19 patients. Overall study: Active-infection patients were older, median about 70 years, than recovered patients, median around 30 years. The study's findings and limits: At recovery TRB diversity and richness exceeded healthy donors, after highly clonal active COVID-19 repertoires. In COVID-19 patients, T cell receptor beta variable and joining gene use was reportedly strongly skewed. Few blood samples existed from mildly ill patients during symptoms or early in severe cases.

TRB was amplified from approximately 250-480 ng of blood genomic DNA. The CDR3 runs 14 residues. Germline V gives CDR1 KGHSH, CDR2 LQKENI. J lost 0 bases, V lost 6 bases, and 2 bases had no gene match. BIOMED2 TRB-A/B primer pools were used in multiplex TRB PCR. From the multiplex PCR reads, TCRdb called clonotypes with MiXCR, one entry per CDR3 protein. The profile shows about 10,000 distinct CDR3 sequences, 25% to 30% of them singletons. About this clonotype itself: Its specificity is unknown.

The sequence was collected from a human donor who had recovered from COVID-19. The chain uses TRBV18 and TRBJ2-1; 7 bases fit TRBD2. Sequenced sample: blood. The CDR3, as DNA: TGTGCCAGCTCGGGGGGGGTCTCCTACAATGAGCAGTTCTTC. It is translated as CASSGGVSYNEQFF.